A single sample gave rise to the 30 T cell receptor beta chains below, sequenced in a study of T cell repertoires in cytomegalovirus infection. TCRdb reprocessed the reads with MiXCR, giving one entry per CDR3 protein. The table has about 740,000 distinct CDR3 sequences, 35% seen once. The sequencing sample was made of PBMCs. These receptors all come from a human donor in good health (CMV status not recorded). Some clones in this sample may be carry-over from other donors' samples.

This chain connects TRBV5-6 to TRBJ2-5; TRBD1 matches 7 bases. Germline CDR1 and CDR2: SGHDT and YYEEEE. V was clipped by 4 bases and J by 5 bases; unmatched bases: 14. The CDR3 spans 16 residues. CDR3 DNA sequence: TGTGCCAGCAGCCAGAACCCGACAGGGCGGTGGGAGACCCAGTACTTC. Protein product: CASSQNPTGRWETQYF.

This chain connects TRBV7-8 to TRBJ1-5; 8 bases match TRBD1. The ends lost 3 bases at V and 11 bases at J; junction bases unmatched: 9. From germline, CDR1 is SGHVS and CDR2 FQNEAQ. The CDR3 covers 14 residues. The CDR3 nucleotides are TGTGCCAGCAGCTTTTCGGGACAGGAATCAGCCCAGCATTTT. Translated: CASSFSGQESAQHF.

The chain has TRBV20-1 and TRBJ2-7; 8 bases line up with TRBD1. Germline V gene lookup returns CDR1 DFQATT and CDR2 SNEGSKA (reference sequence). Unmatched junction bases numbered 7, after V lost 6 bases and J lost 3 bases. The CDR3 is made up of 13 amino acids. As DNA, the CDR3 is TGCAGTGCAAAGGCAGGGGGCGACTACGAGCAGTACTTC. The encoded protein is CSAKAGGDYEQYF.

This clonotype showed up many times. This sequence joins TRBV7-2 and TRBJ2-7; D not certain. The CDR3 runs to 15 residues. V lost 1 base and J lost 5, with 15 bases in between. Looked up from germline, CDR1 is SGHTA and CDR2 is FQGNSA. For the CDR3, the DNA is TGTGCCAGCAGCTTAGGACCCCCCCCTGATCACGAGCAGTACTTC. Residues: CASSLGPPPDHEQYF. Full variable domain (outside the CDR3, taken from reference TRBV7-2 and TRBJ2-7): GAGVSQSPSNKVTEKGKDVELRCDPISGHTALYWYRQSLGQGLEFLIYFQGNSAPDKSGLPSDRFSAERTGGSVSTLTIQRTQQEDSAVYLCASSLGPPPDHEQYFGPGTRLTVT.

This clonotype has more than one count but fewer than ten. The genes are TRBV2 and TRBJ2-5, with TRBD2 matching 7 bases. Germline CDR1 and CDR2: SNHLY and FYNNEI. The ends lost 3 bases at V and 2 bases at J; junction bases unmatched: 3. This CDR3 is 14 amino acids long. The CDR3 DNA reads TGTGCCAGCAGTGATGGAGCGGGGCAAGAGACCCAGTACTTC. Translation: CASSDGAGQETQYF.

V usage is TRBV7-2 and J usage is TRBJ1-1; D call uncertain. The CDR3 spans 13 residues. V dropped 5 bases and J dropped 4 bases, with 11 bases sitting between them. Germline V gives CDR1 SGHTA, CDR2 FQGNSA. The CDR3 DNA reads TGTGCCAGCAGCGTCACATGGGGCACTGAAGCTTTCTTT. Protein product: CASSVTWGTEAFF.

This clonotype was observed at least ten times. The chain combines TRBV7-8 with TRBJ2-1; 7 bases agree with TRBD2. This CDR3 has 16 amino acids. From germline, CDR1 is SGHVS and CDR2 FQNEAQ. Unmatched junction bases numbered 9, after V lost 7 bases and J lost 0 bases. CDR3 region: CASKLSGLSSYNEQFF. The CDR3 DNA reads as TGTGCCAGCAAACTTAGCGGGTTGAGCTCCTACAATGAGCAGTTCTTC.

V and J are TRBV7-6 and TRBJ1-4; TRBD1 matches at 9 bases. This CDR3 comprises 15 residues. V was clipped by 1 base and J by 10 bases; unmatched bases: 7. CDR1 is SGHVS, CDR2 FNYEAQ, per germline. In DNA, the CDR3 is TGTGCCAGCAGCTTAGGCGGGGGACAGGGCGGAAAACTGTTTTTT. Its protein product is CASSLGGGQGGKLFF.

With regard to this clonotype: One end of the junction fails to match germline, which may point to a read error. The rearrangement joins TRBV12-3 or TRBV12-4 to TRBJ2-2; weak D call: TRBD2 (7 bases). There are 15 residues in the CDR3. Here the CDR3 reads CASRLSGGAAGELFF. CDR3 coding DNA: TGTGCCAGCCGTTTATCGGGGGGCGCGGCCGGGGAGCTGTTTTTT.

The chain couples TRBV12-3 or TRBV12-4 to TRBJ1-6; maybe TRBD1 (5 bases). This CDR3 is 12 amino acids long. The V end was cut by 5 bases, the J end by 12 bases, with 11 bases between. In DNA, the CDR3 is TGTGCCAGCAGTCCGGGACCGGGACCCCTCCACTTT. Encoded protein: CASSPGPGPLHF.

This clonotype was found a few times. The J gene is TRBJ1-5, the V gene TRBV7-2; unclear D gene. V was shortened by 5 bases and J by 7 bases, with 12 bases between the two germline ends. CDR1 is SGHTA, CDR2 FQGNSA, per germline. This CDR3 is 13 amino acids long. The CDR3 loop reads CASSPLLEQPQHF. The CDR3 nucleotides are TGTGCCAGCAGCCCACTCCTGGAGCAGCCCCAGCATTTT. The variable domain in full, completed from reference TRBV7-2 and TRBJ1-5, reads GAGVSQSPSNKVTEKGKDVELRCDPISGHTALYWYRQSLGQGLEFLIYFQGNSAPDKSGLPSDRFSAERTGGSVSTLTIQRTQQEDSAVYLCASSPLLEQPQHFGDGTRLSIL.

CDR3 coding DNA: TGTGCCAGCAGCTTGGCCGGGGCTCGTGAAAAACTGTTTTTT. It specifies CASSLAGAREKLFF. The chain employs TRBV5-4 and TRBJ1-4, with a possible D match to TRBD1 (5 bases). CDR3 length: 14 amino acids. Germline lookup yields CDR1 SGHNT and CDR2 YYREEE (reference sequence). V lost 0 bases, J lost 7 bases, and 10 bases lay in between.

The gene calls are TRBV28 and TRBJ1-3; D is unresolved. This CDR3 is built from 16 residues. Deletions cut 4 bases from V and 2 bases from J, with 15 bases between. Germline loops: CDR1 MDHEN, CDR2 SYDVKM. CDR3 DNA sequence: TGTGCCAGCAGTTCCGTTGCCCTCCGTCCTGGAAACACCATATATTTT. It is translated as CASSSVALRPGNTIYF.

This clonotype appeared once. The chain couples TRBV5-1 to TRBJ1-1; D may be TRBD1 (5 bases). The germline gives CDR1 SGHRS, CDR2 YFSETQ. This CDR3 has 19 residues. Trimming stripped 1 base from V and 4 bases from J, with 26 bases between. The CDR3: CASSLTPQGLRGEGTEAFF. In nucleotides, the CDR3 is TGCGCCAGCAGCTTGACTCCTCAGGGACTGAGGGGTGAGGGCACTGAAGCTTTCTTT.

The genes are TRBV29-1 and TRBJ2-7, with a possible D match to TRBD1 (6 bases). Germline lookup yields CDR1 SQVTM and CDR2 ANQGSEA. This CDR3 has 12 amino acids. V was cut by 6 bases and J by 0 bases, with 9 bases left in between. The CDR3 region is CSVEQGSYEQYF. CDR3 coding DNA: TGCAGCGTCGAACAGGGCTCCTACGAGCAGTACTTC.

The rearrangement joins TRBV20-1 to TRBJ2-5; 10 bases are a match to TRBD2. The CDR3 is 14 residues long. Per the germline V gene, CDR1 is DFQATT and CDR2 is SNEGSKA (reference sequence). J gave up 2 bases and V 3 bases, and 3 bases lay outside the gene matches. Here the CDR3 reads CSASLAGVQETQYF. CDR3 bases: TGCAGTGCTAGTCTAGCGGGGGTTCAAGAGACCCAGTACTTC.

This clonotype was counted many times. The chain combines TRBV7-2 with TRBJ2-1, with D maybe TRBD2 (6 bases). V gave up 0 bases and J gave up 1 base, with 16 bases separating them. In germline, CDR1 is SGHTA, CDR2 FQGNSA. There are 18 residues in the CDR3. For the CDR3, the DNA is TGTGCCAGCAGCTTAGCGGGGGGAAGCGGTAGATCCTACAATGAGCAGTTCTTC. Protein product: CASSLAGGSGRSYNEQFF.

With respect to this clonotype: One end of the junction varies from germline; a read error may be responsible. This chain joins TRBV27 and TRBJ2-7; 8 positions match TRBD1. Germline V gives CDR1 MNHEY, CDR2 SMNVEV (reference sequence). This CDR3 is built from 12 residues. The CDR3 DNA is TGTGCCAGCACCGGAGACAGGGGAGGACCAGTATTC. Translating it yields CASTGDRGGPVF.

V is TRBV4-1 and J is TRBJ2-1; TRBD2 is a possible D gene (7 bases). V gave up 4 bases and J gave up 2 bases, with 12 bases separating them. Germline V gene sequence: CDR1 MGHRA, CDR2 YSYEKL. The CDR3 spans 15 residues. The DNA of the CDR3 is TGCGCCAGCAGCCGGATGCGGGGGCCCTACAATGAGCAGTTCTTC. It specifies CASSRMRGPYNEQFF.

Points on this clonotype: The missing conserved phenylalanine or tryptophan at the end of this CDR3 makes a read error likely. The chain couples TRBV19 to TRBJ2-5, with 9 bases identical to TRBD2. Germline CDR1 reads LNHDA; CDR2 reads SQIVND (reference sequence). J was trimmed by 3 bases and V by 0 bases; bases with no gene match: 11. The CDR3 sequence is 18 residues long. The chain's CDR3 is CASSIDSRREGEEETQYL. As DNA, the CDR3 is TGTGCCAGTAGTATAGATTCGAGGCGGGAGGGAGAGGAAGAGACCCAGTACTTA.

This clonotype was seen more than once but under ten times. V usage is TRBV3-1 and J usage is TRBJ2-1; D remains ambiguous. Germline CDR1 LGHDT, CDR2 YNNKEL (reference sequence). V was trimmed by 1 base and J by 3 bases, leaving 13 bases between them. The CDR3 contains 16 residues. In DNA, the CDR3 is TGTGCCAGCAGCCAAGGAGGACCGACTGGCTACAATGAGCAGTTCTTC. As protein: CASSQGGPTGYNEQFF.

This chain links TRBV5-6 with TRBJ1-4; tentative D call: TRBD1 (5 bases). Germline lookup yields CDR1 SGHDT and CDR2 YYEEEE. The CDR3 has 15 amino acids. V was shortened by 1 base and J by 8 bases, with 15 bases between the two germline ends. This chain's CDR3 is CASSLSWGINEKLFF. In DNA form, the CDR3 reads TGTGCCAGCAGCTTGTCATGGGGGATAAACGAAAAACTGTTTTTT.

CDR3 residues: CSARNRGGYTF. The CDR3 DNA reads as TGCAGTGCTAGAAACAGGGGAGGCTACACCTTC. This chain joins TRBV20-1 and TRBJ1-2, with TRBD1 matching over 7 bases. Germline assignment: CDR1 DFQATT and CDR2 SNEGSKA (reference sequence). The J segment lost 8 bases and the V segment lost 2 bases, leaving 2 bases of the junction unmatched. The CDR3 runs to 11 residues.

The chain joins TRBV6-5 to TRBJ1-2; TRBD1 aligns across 7 bases. The CDR3 contains 15 residues. V shed 2 bases and J 2 bases; nucleotides not matched to a gene: 5. Germline-derived CDR1 and CDR2 are MNHEY and SVGAGI. The CDR3 is CASSYLRGQNYGYTF. In nucleotides, the CDR3 is TGTGCCAGCAGTTACCTTAGGGGGCAAAACTATGGCTACACCTTC.

Points on this clonotype: This may be a read error, as it is one base from a much larger clone. V is TRBV7-8 and J is TRBJ1-2; possible D gene TRBD1, 5 bases. The CDR3 contains 16 residues. Germline V gene lookup returns CDR1 SGHVS and CDR2 FQNEAQ. With 1 base removed from V and 8 bases from J, the gap between germline ends came to 20 bases. The CDR3 sequence: CASSLVARTLRAGYTF. CDR3 sequence (DNA): TGTGCCAGCAGCTTAGTCGCCCGGACATTACGTGCGGGCTACACCTTC. The full variable domain, rest sourced from reference TRBV7-8 and TRBJ1-2, is GAGVSQSPRYKVAKRGQDVALRCDPISGHVSLFWYQQALGQGPEFLTYFQNEAQLDKSGLPSDRFFAERPEGSVSTLKIQRTQQEDSAVYLCASSLVARTLRAGYTFGSGTRLTVV.

This clonotype was seen repeatedly, ten times or more. The J gene is TRBJ2-5, the V gene TRBV7-2, with TRBD1 identical over 7 bases. This CDR3 contains 14 residues. Per germline, CDR1 SGHTA and CDR2 FQGNSA. V dropped 1 base and J dropped 4; count of bases not matched to a gene: 3. CDR3: CASSLGGGGETQYF. The CDR3 nucleotides read TGTGCCAGCAGCTTAGGAGGGGGCGGAGAGACCCAGTACTTC.

The rearrangement uses TRBV6-2 or TRBV6-3 and TRBJ1-1; D is possibly TRBD1 (6 bases). Trimming took off 6 bases at V and 1 base at J, with 12 bases between the two ends. The germline CDR1 and CDR2 sequences are MNHEY and SVGEGT. The CDR3 consists of 14 residues. The CDR3 coding sequence is TGTGCCAGCAGAAAAGGGGGAGGGAACACTGAAGCTTTCTTT. Translating gives CASRKGGGNTEAFF.

This clonotype was observed a few times. The chain links TRBV12-3 or TRBV12-4 to TRBJ2-7, with D perhaps TRBD1 or TRBD2 (6 bases each). This CDR3 spans 16 amino acids. The V end lost 3 bases, the J end lost 4 bases, and 19 bases lay between the germline ends. CDR3 amino acids: CASSFKGGKPPYEQYF. CDR3 DNA: TGTGCCAGCAGTTTTAAGGGGGGAAAACCACCATACGAGCAGTACTTC.

This clonotype has only a few counts. The chain has TRBV9 and TRBJ2-5; D may be TRBD1 (6 bases). Deletions cut 0 bases from V and 2 bases from J, with 17 bases between. In germline, CDR1 is SGDLS, CDR2 YYNGEE. CDR3 length: 17 residues. The CDR3 region is CASSVGGRQANQETQYF. The CDR3 DNA follows: TGTGCCAGCAGCGTAGGGGGTAGACAGGCCAATCAAGAGACCCAGTACTTC. Using reference TRBV9 and TRBJ2-5 for the parts outside the CDR3, the full variable domain is DSGVTQTPKHLITATGQRVTLRCSPRSGDLSVYWYQQSLDQGLQFLIQYYNGEERAKGNILERFSAQQFPDLHSELNLSSLELGDSALYFCASSVGGRQANQETQYFGPGTRLLVL.

A word on this clonotype: A much bigger clone sits one base away, suggesting this may be a read error. This chain connects TRBV7-2 to TRBJ1-2, with TRBD1 as a possible D gene (5 bases). V shed 4 bases and J shed 8 bases, with 29 bases lying between them. The CDR3 has 18 residues. Germline V gene data show CDR1 as SGHTA and CDR2 as FQGNSA. DNA of the CDR3: TGTGCCAGCAGCTCCCGCCCCCCCGGGACCCTGCCAGGAGCGGGCTACACCTTC. Its translation: CASSSRPPGTLPGAGYTF.